Sequencing of this T cell receptor (beta chain) was carried out in a study of T cell repertoires in aging, cancer and after chemotherapy. Study-wide background: Six age groups, ranging from 30 or younger to 70 or older, included the donors. The full dataset contained roughly 9 million TCR reads.

Overall study results and limits: In healthy donors, age-related TCR diversity loss mainly reflected lost richness. Age-matched healthy donors had significantly more diverse, less clonal blood TCR repertoires than untreated cancer patients.

To note about this clonotype: As yet, its antigen is unknown.

TCR beta rearrangements were amplified from peripheral blood genomic DNA. A mixed TRB-A/B primer pool amplified rearranged TRB by multiplex touch-down PCR. TCRdb analysed the multiplex PCR reads with MiXCR anew, one entry per CDR3 protein. The repertoire includes some 9,900 distinct CDR3 sequences, roughly 30% of them detected once, and approximately 3.5% sits in the top ten. Germline V gene sequence: CDR1 SGHAT, CDR2 FQNNGV. The CDR3 covers 16 residues. Trimming removed 5 bases from V and 0 bases from J, with 14 bases in between. The receptor was isolated from a human donor in good health. What was sequenced was blood. The J gene is TRBJ2-1, the V gene TRBV11-2; a weak D match, TRBD2 (6 bases). The DNA for the CDR3 is TGTGCCAGCAGCCGGGACTTTTCCAGCTCCTACAATGAGCAGTTCTTC. Protein sequence: CASSRDFSSSYNEQFF.